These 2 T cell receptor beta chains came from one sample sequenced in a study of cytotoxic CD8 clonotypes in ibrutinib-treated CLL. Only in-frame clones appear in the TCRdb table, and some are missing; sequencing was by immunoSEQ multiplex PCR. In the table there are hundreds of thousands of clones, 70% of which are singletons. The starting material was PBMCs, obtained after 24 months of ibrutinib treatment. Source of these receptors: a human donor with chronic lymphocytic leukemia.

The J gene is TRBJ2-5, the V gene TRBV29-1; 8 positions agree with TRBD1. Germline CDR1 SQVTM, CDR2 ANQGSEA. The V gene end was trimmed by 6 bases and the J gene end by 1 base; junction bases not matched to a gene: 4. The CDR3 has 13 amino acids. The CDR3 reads CSVDGQGQETQYF. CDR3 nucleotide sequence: TGCAGCGTGGATGGACAGGGCCAAGAGACCCAGTACTTC.

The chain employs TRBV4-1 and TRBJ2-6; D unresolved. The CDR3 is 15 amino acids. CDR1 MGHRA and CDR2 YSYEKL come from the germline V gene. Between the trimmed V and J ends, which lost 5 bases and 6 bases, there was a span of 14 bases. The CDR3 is CASSAPDLLANVLTF. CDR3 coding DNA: TGCGCCAGCAGCGCCCCCGACCTCTTGGCCAACGTCCTGACTTTC.